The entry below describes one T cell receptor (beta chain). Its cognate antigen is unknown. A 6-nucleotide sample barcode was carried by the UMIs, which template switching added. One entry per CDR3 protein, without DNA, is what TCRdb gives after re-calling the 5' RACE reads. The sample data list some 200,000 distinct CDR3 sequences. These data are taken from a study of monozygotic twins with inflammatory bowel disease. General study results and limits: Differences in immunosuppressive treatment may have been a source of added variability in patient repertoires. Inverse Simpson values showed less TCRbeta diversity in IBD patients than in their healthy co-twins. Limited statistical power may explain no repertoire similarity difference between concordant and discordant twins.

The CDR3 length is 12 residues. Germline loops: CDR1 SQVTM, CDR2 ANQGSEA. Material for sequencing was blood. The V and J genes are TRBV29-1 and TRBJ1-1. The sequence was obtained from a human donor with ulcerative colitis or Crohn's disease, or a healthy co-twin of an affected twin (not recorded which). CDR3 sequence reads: CSVEVWNTEAFF.